A selection of T cell receptor beta chains follows, all from one sample in a study of shared clonotypes between healthy human individuals. The protocol was immunoSEQ multiplex PCR, while the TCRdb copy is restricted to in-frame clones and leaves out a portion. The profile shows a few million clones, 90% to 95% of them singletons. Sequences were obtained from naive CD4+ T cells sorted from blood. These receptors originate from a young man in good health. CDR3s include the opening cysteine and the closing phenylalanine or tryptophan. The D gene is left open where the match is weak. Clone size is given for some rows only: seen once, a few or many times, or a class if the clone is expanded.

v_gene	j_gene	abundance	d_gene	CDR3nt	CDR3aa
TRBV6-6	TRBJ1-2	-	-	TGTGCCAGCATGGTTTCCGGGTTTGCTGGCTACACCTTC	CASMVSGFAGYTF
TRBV10-3	TRBJ2-3	-	-	TGTGCCACACAGCTGGACGCCGCCACAGATACGCAGTATTTT	CATQLDAATDTQYF
TRBV5-4	TRBJ2-4	-	-	TGTGCCAGCAGCTTGCCTATAGTGGGAGCCAAAAACATTCAGTACTTC	CASSLPIVGAKNIQYF
TRBV6-1	TRBJ2-3	-	-	TGTGCCAGTCTACAGGGGGGACTACCGGATACGCAGTATTTT	CASLQGGLPDTQYF
TRBV10-3	TRBJ2-3	-	TRBD1	TGTGCCATCAGTTTGACAGGGCCGTGGGATACGCAGTATTTT	CAISLTGPWDTQYF
TRBV18	TRBJ1-5	-	-	TGTGCCAGCTCACGTGAGTACAATCAGCCCCAGCATTTT	CASSREYNQPQHF
TRBV5-4	TRBJ2-2	-	-	TGTGCCAGCAGCTTGGCCTCAGCAGCAGGGGAGCTGTTTTTT	CASSLASAAGELFF
TRBV7-2	TRBJ2-2	-	-	TGTGCCAGCAGCTTAATAAAGAACACCGGGGAGCTGTTTTTT	CASSLIKNTGELFF
TRBV11-2	TRBJ2-7	once	-	TGTGCCAGCAGCTTATCAGGGGGAGGCTACGAGCAGTACTTC	CASSLSGGGYEQYF
TRBV30	TRBJ2-5	-	-	TGTGCCTGGATCCCAGATCAAGAGACCCAGTACTTC	CAWIPDQETQYF
TRBV29-1	TRBJ2-1	-	-	TGCAGCGTTGATAGCGCTAGGAATGAGCAGTTCTTC	CSVDSARNEQFF
TRBV18	TRBJ2-3	-	TRBD1	TGTGCCAGCTCACCTCAGGGGGAAACAGATACGCAGTATTTT	CASSPQGETDTQYF
TRBV10-3	TRBJ1-4	-	-	TGTGCCATTCAGGGGCGGCTTAATGAAAAACTGTTTTTT	CAIQGRLNEKLFF
TRBV5-1	TRBJ2-7	-	TRBD2	TGCGCCAGCAGCCCCGGGGCTAGCGGGGCTCTCTACGAGCAGTACTTC	CASSPGASGALYEQYF
TRBV7-9	TRBJ2-3	once	-	TGTGCCAGCAGCCCCAGGACAGATACGCAGTATTTT	CASSPRTDTQYF
TRBV5-1	TRBJ1-1	-	-	TGCGCCAGCACCAACGGGGGGACCACATTGAACACTGAAGCTTTCTTT	CASTNGGTTLNTEAFF
TRBV19	TRBJ2-5	-	-	TGTGCCAGTAGTATAAGGGCTAGCTGGATGGAGACCCAGTACTTC	CASSIRASWMETQYF
TRBV10-1	TRBJ2-2	once	-	TGCGCCAGCAGTGCGGACACCGGGGAGCTGTTTTTT	CASSADTGELFF
TRBV6-5	TRBJ1-1	-	-	TGTGCCAGCAGTGCCGGGACACTGAACACTGAAGCTTTCTTT	CASSAGTLNTEAFF
TRBV15	TRBJ1-3	-	TRBD1	TGTGCCACCAGCAGAAACCCGGGACAGGGCCTCTCTGGAAACACCATATATTTT	CATSRNPGQGLSGNTIYF
TRBV5-6	TRBJ2-5	once	-	TGTGCCAGCAGCCCCGCGGGGATTCAAGAGACCCAGTACTTC	CASSPAGIQETQYF
TRBV5-1	TRBJ2-1	-	TRBD1	TGCGCCAGCAGCTCGGATCAGGGGGCACACTACAATGAGCAGTTCTTC	CASSSDQGAHYNEQFF
TRBV28	TRBJ2-4	once	-	TGTGCCAGCAGTCCTTCCCCCTCTACGTACATTCAGTACTTC	CASSPSPSTYIQYF
TRBV5-1	TRBJ2-1	-	TRBD2	TGCGCCAGCAGCTTAGGGCTAGCGGGGAATGAGCAGTTCTTC	CASSLGLAGNEQFF